The source of this TCR beta chain is a study of human T cells and chemical hapten exposure. This clonotype was seen at least ten times. One entry per CDR3 protein results from TCRdb running MiXCR on the RACE reads. The table records approximately 370,000 distinct CDR3 sequences, approximately 5.8% of them present only once. CDR1 DFQATT and CDR2 SNEGSKA come from the germline V gene (reference sequence). V was clipped by 2 bases and J by 0 bases, with 15 bases between them. The CDR3 consists of 16 residues. Time point of the sample: pre-sensitization, week 0. Treatment specified: therapeutic diphenylcyclopropenone sensitization with weekly scalp DPC.

The V call is TRBV20-1, the J call TRBJ2-3; D tentatively reads TRBD1 or TRBD2 (5 bases each). The TCR sequence derives from a woman younger than 35 with alopecia areata. Some clones in this sample may be carry-over from other donors' samples. This sample comprised whole blood, obtained in connection with sensitization to the hapten diphenylcyclopropenone (DPC). Written as DNA, the CDR3 is TGCAGTGCTAGACCAACGGGGCGGTCTAGCACAGATACGCAGTATTTT. Its protein is CSARPTGRSSTDTQYF.